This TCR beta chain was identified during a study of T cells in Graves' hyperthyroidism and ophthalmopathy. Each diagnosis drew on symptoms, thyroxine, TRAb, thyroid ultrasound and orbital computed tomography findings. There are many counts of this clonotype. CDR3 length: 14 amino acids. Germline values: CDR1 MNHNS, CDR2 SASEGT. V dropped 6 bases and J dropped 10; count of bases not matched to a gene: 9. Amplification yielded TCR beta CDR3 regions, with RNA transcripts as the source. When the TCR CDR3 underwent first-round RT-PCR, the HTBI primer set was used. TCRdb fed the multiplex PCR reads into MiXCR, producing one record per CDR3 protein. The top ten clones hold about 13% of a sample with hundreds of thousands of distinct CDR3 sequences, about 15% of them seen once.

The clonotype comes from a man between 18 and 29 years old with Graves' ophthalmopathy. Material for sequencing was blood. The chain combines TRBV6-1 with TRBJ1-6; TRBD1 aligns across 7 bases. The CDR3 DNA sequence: TGTGCCAGCAGCCAAACAGGGGAAGGCTCACCCCTCCACTTT. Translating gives CASSQTGEGSPLHF.